This entry concerns a single TCR beta chain. Its matching antigen is unknown. The entry originates in a study of cytomegalovirus exposure and HLA in healthy donors. Whole-study context: Among several hundred genotyped donors, 65% to 90% fell in the Caucasian-associated ancestry cluster.

Germline CDR1 is MNHEY and CDR2 is SVGAGI. This CDR3 has 14 residues. V was cut by 6 bases and J by 3 bases, with 12 bases left in between. In the PCR, 60 Vbeta and 13 Jbeta primers were used. Method: immunoSEQ multiplex PCR; TCRdb's copy keeps in-frame clones and lacks some. The table has some 120,000 clones, approximately 78% seen once. Study-level results: HLA-A and HLA-B allele assignments for most subjects were reportedly predicted accurately using TCR beta sequences. TCR beta V- and J-gene trimming was later associated with a missense DCLRE1C variant.

Sequenced input: PBMCs. The TCR was taken from a woman in her thirties or forties in good health and CMV-seronegative. V gene TRBV6-5 combines with J gene TRBJ1-3; a possible D gene is TRBD1 (5 bases). For the CDR3, the DNA is TGTGCCAGCAGAAGCAGGGTTCATGGAAACACCATATATTTT. Residues: CASRSRVHGNTIYF.